One and the same sample provided the 5 T cell receptor beta chains below, sequenced in a study of T-cell reconstitution after alpha-beta-depleted transplantation in children. A TCRbeta library incorporating unique molecular identifiers was prepared. From the PCR reads, TCRdb called clonotypes with MiXCR, one entry per CDR3 protein. This table has about 600,000 distinct CDR3 sequences, 10% to 15% appearing once. This specimen consisted of PBMCs, mostly from graft donor cells, obtained 360 days after TCRalphabeta/CD19-depleted stem cell transplant. Receptors originate from a male patient between 5 and 17 years old who had a stem cell transplant for acute myeloid leukemia, so the T cells may come from the graft donor.

The chain recombines TRBV7-8 with TRBJ2-1; TRBD2 agrees at 7 bases. The CDR3 is 16 amino acids. The germline V gene encodes CDR1 SGHVS and CDR2 FQNEAQ. V trimming: 4 bases; J trimming: 5 bases; junction bases outside the gene matches: 11. The CDR3 DNA is TGTGCCAGCAGCTATTCACTAGCGTCTCCTAACAATGAGCAGTTCTTC. Encoded protein: CASSYSLASPNNEQFF.

This clonotype was counted a few times. V usage is TRBV20-1 and J usage is TRBJ2-1; a weak D match, TRBD2 (5 bases). The CDR3 covers 15 residues. Germline CDR1 DFQATT, CDR2 SNEGSKA (reference sequence). Trimming removed 0 bases from V and 7 bases from J, with 16 bases in between. The CDR3 DNA is TGCAGTGCTAGAGAAATAGGTAGAGGGTGGAATGAGCAGTTCTTC. As protein: CSAREIGRGWNEQFF.

This clonotype was detected ten times or more. The genes are TRBV18 and TRBJ2-5; the match to TRBD1 covers 7 bases. The CDR3 is 17 amino acids. With 3 bases clipped from V and 4 bases from J, the junction kept 14 bases outside the gene matches. CDR1 and CDR2 (germline): KGHSH, LQKENI. The CDR3 protein is CASSPPFYRGQVETQYF. In nucleotides, the CDR3 is TGTGCCAGCTCACCCCCTTTTTATAGGGGGCAGGTAGAGACCCAGTACTTC.

A note on this clonotype: This is likely a read error, given that the CDR3 carries no conserved phenylalanine or tryptophan at its end. The chain employs TRBV7-9 and TRBJ1-1, with D possibly being TRBD1 (5 bases). Germline CDR1 and CDR2: SEHNR and FQNEAQ (reference sequence). This CDR3 region has 12 residues. Trimming pared 2 bases from V and 11 bases from J, leaving 12 bases between. CDR3 protein: CASSLQGVRAFY. In DNA, the CDR3 is TGTGCCAGCAGCTTACAGGGAGTACGGGCTTTCTAT.

This clonotype was seen at least ten times. The chain is built from TRBV7-2 and TRBJ2-7; D is ambiguous. The ends were cut back, 5 bases at V and 3 bases at J, with 5 bases in the middle. Germline CDR1 SGHTA, CDR2 FQGNSA. CDR3 length: 11 residues. DNA of the CDR3: TGTGCCAGCAGCCCGGACTACGAGCAGTACTTC. Amino acids: CASSPDYEQYF.